This TCR beta chain was found in a study of T-cell reconstitution after alpha-beta-depleted transplantation in children. Using unique molecular identifiers, the investigators prepared the TCRbeta library. TCRdb re-derived calls from the PCR reads in MiXCR, one entry per CDR3 protein. The sample lists about 540,000 distinct CDR3 sequences, roughly 18% seen once, with 2.5% to 4% in the top ten. In germline, CDR1 is MNHEY, CDR2 SMNVEV (reference sequence). The CDR3 has 12 residues. The V gene lost 4 bases and the J gene lost 6 bases, with 9 bases spanning the gap. This clonotype was sampled from a human donor who donated a stem cell graft to a child with acute lymphoblastic leukemia. The chain is built from TRBV27 and TRBJ1-2, with D possibly being TRBD1 (5 bases). This specimen consisted of PBMCs from the stem cell graft donor, obtained from the stem cell graft. The CDR3: CASSSGGHGYTF. The CDR3 DNA sequence: TGTGCCAGCAGTTCCGGGGGTCATGGCTACACCTTC.